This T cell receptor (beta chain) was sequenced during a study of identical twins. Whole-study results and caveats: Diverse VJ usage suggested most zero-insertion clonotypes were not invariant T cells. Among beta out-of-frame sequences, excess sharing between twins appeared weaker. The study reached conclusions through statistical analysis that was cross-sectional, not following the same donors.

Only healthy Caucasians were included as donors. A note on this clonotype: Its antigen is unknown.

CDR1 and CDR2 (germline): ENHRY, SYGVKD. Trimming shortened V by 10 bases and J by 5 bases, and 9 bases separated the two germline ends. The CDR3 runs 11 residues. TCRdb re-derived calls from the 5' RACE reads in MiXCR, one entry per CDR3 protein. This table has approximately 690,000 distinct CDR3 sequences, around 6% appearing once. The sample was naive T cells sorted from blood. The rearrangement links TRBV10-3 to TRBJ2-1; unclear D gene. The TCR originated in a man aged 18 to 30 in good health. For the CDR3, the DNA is TGTGCCAGCCAGAGCCACAATGAGCAGTTCTTC. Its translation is CASQSHNEQFF.